This T cell receptor (beta chain) was sequenced during a study of CD8 T cells in ankylosing spondylitis. Study-wide findings and caveats: Past research had described some motif variants in reactive arthritis synovial fluid and blood.

A quantitative 5'-RACE method, one with molecular barcodes, was used to make TCR beta libraries. One entry per CDR3 protein results from TCRdb running MiXCR on the 5' RACE reads. Among fewer than 250,000 distinct CDR3 sequences listed, over 9.5% were seen once. The CDR3 has 13 amino acids. V was pared by 6 bases and J by 0 bases, with 11 bases between. CDR1 and CDR2 from the germline V gene are DFQATT and SNEGSKA (reference sequence). This clonotype was recorded at least ten times. The target antigen is unknown. The origin of this receptor is a male donor with ankylosing spondylitis or in good health (not recorded which). Sequencing was done on a sample of blood, either unsorted or a sorted T cell fraction (not recorded which). The chain joins TRBV20-1 to TRBJ1-2, with a possible D match to TRBD1 (5 bases). The CDR3 nucleotides are TGCAGTGCCATCAGGGATCCTAACTATGGCTACACCTTC. Its protein product is CSAIRDPNYGYTF.